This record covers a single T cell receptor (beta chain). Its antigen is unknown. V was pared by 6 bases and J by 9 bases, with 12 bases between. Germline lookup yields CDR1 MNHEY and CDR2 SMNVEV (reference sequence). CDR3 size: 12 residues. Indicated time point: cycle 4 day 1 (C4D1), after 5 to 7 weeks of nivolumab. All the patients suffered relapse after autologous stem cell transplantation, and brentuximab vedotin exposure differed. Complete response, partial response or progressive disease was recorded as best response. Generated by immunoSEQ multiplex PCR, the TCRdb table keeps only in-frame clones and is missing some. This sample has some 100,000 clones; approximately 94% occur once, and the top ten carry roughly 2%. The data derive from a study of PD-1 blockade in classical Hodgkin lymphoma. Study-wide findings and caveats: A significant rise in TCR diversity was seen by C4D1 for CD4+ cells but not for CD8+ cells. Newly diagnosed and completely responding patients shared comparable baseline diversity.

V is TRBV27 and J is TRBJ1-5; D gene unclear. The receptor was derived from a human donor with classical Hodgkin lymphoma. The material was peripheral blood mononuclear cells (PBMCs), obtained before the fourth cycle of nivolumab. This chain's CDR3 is CASRKGSGPQHF. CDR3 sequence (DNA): TGTGCCAGCAGAAAAGGATCGGGGCCCCAGCATTTT.